Listed below are T cell receptor beta chains from one sample, sequenced in a study of T-cell reconstitution after alpha-beta-depleted transplantation in children. TCRdb ran MiXCR on the PCR reads and lists one entry per CDR3 protein. Of a few hundred thousand distinct CDR3 sequences in the sample, around 21% were seen once. The sequencing used PBMCs from the stem cell graft donor, collected from the stem cell graft. The receptors were sampled from a human donor who donated a stem cell graft to a child with acute myeloid leukemia. The CDR3 runs from the conserved cysteine through the conserved F or W. The D gene is left open where the match is weak. Clone size, where shown, is once, few, many, or a class for clones that have expanded.

clone size: .; J gene: TRBJ2-7; V gene: TRBV27; D gene: .; CDR3 protein: CASSKGLFYEQYF; CDR3 DNA: TGTGCCAGCAGTAAGGGACTTTTTTACGAGCAGTACTTC
clone size: .; J gene: TRBJ2-7; V gene: TRBV20-1; D gene: .; CDR3 protein: CSAERSDYEQYF; CDR3 DNA: TGCAGTGCCGAGAGGAGCGACTACGAGCAGTACTTC
clone size: many; J gene: TRBJ2-3; V gene: TRBV6-5; D gene: .; CDR3 protein: CASSYYQSTDTQYF; CDR3 DNA: TGTGCCAGCAGTTACTACCAATCCACAGATACGCAGTATTTT
clone size: .; J gene: TRBJ1-1; V gene: TRBV6-5; D gene: TRBD1; CDR3 protein: CASRRTGTYEAFF; CDR3 DNA: TGTGCCAGCAGACGGACAGGGACGTACGAAGCTTTCTTT
clone size: .; J gene: TRBJ2-1; V gene: TRBV12-3/TRBV12-4; D gene: .; CDR3 protein: CASNPRGWGSYNEQFF; CDR3 DNA: TGTGCCAGCAACCCCCGGGGGTGGGGCAGCTACAATGAGCAGTTCTTC
clone size: many; J gene: TRBJ2-7; V gene: TRBV29-1; D gene: .; CDR3 protein: CSVEDAGRGSYEQYF; CDR3 DNA: TGCAGCGTTGAAGACGCGGGCAGGGGATCCTACGAGCAGTACTTC
clone size: few; J gene: TRBJ1-1; V gene: TRBV20-1; D gene: TRBD1; CDR3 protein: CSASRQGAITEAFF; CDR3 DNA: TGCAGTGCTAGTCGACAGGGGGCGATAACTGAAGCTTTCTTT
clone size: many; J gene: TRBJ2-7; V gene: TRBV20-1; D gene: .; CDR3 protein: CSARDLQGWDEQYF; CDR3 DNA: TGCAGTGCTAGAGATCTCCAGGGTTGGGACGAGCAGTACTTC
clone size: .; J gene: TRBJ2-1; V gene: TRBV6-1; D gene: TRBD2; CDR3 protein: CASTGHSSGQDNEQFF; CDR3 DNA: TGTGCCAGCACCGGACATTCTAGCGGACAAGACAATGAGCAGTTCTTC
clone size: many; J gene: TRBJ2-7; V gene: TRBV28; D gene: .; CDR3 protein: CASSPLGEGASYEQYF; CDR3 DNA: TGTGCCAGCAGTCCTCTTGGTGAGGGAGCCTCCTACGAGCAGTACTTC
clone size: .; J gene: TRBJ1-4; V gene: TRBV5-4; D gene: TRBD1; CDR3 protein: CASSLGPGTGTSKKLFF; CDR3 DNA: TGTGCCAGCAGCTTGGGACCAGGGACAGGAACGAGTAAAAAACTGTTTTTT
clone size: .; J gene: TRBJ2-2; V gene: TRBV5-1; D gene: TRBD2; CDR3 protein: CASRSNVGTSGTGELFF; CDR3 DNA: TGCGCCAGCAGGTCGAACGTCGGGACTAGCGGAACCGGGGAGCTGTTTTTT
clone size: few; J gene: TRBJ2-4; V gene: TRBV20-1; D gene: .; CDR3 protein: CSARVAGYIQYF; CDR3 DNA: TGCAGTGCTAGAGTGGCAGGGTACATTCAGTACTTC
clone size: .; J gene: TRBJ2-3; V gene: TRBV24-1; D gene: .; CDR3 protein: CATSASWDRDFTQYF; CDR3 DNA: TGTGCCACCAGTGCCTCCTGGGACCGTGACTTTACGCAGTATTTT
clone size: few; J gene: TRBJ2-2; V gene: TRBV7-9; D gene: .; CDR3 protein: CASSLERVRNTGELFF; CDR3 DNA: TGTGCCAGCAGCTTAGAGAGGGTTCGGAACACCGGGGAGCTGTTTTTT
clone size: few; J gene: TRBJ1-5; V gene: TRBV12-3/TRBV12-4; D gene: .; CDR3 protein: CASRRGEDQPQHF; CDR3 DNA: TGTGCCAGCAGGAGAGGGGAGGATCAGCCCCAGCATTTT
clone size: .; J gene: TRBJ2-7; V gene: TRBV12-3/TRBV12-4; D gene: .; CDR3 protein: CASSLARRHYEQYF; CDR3 DNA: TGTGCCAGCAGTTTAGCCCGACGACACTACGAGCAGTACTTC
clone size: .; J gene: TRBJ2-2; V gene: TRBV21-1; D gene: .; CDR3 protein: CASIKRRTGELFF; CDR3 DNA: TGTGCCAGCATAAAGCGACGGACCGGGGAGCTGTTTTTT
clone size: few; J gene: TRBJ2-1; V gene: TRBV24-1; D gene: .; CDR3 protein: CATSDSTGSSYNEQFF; CDR3 DNA: TGTGCCACCAGTGATAGTACCGGTAGCTCCTACAATGAGCAGTTCTTC
clone size: .; J gene: TRBJ1-1; V gene: TRBV12-3/TRBV12-4; D gene: TRBD1; CDR3 protein: CASSSGTGLSNTEAFF; CDR3 DNA: TGTGCCAGCAGTTCCGGGACAGGGCTTTCGAACACTGAAGCTTTCTTT
clone size: few; J gene: TRBJ2-3; V gene: TRBV5-1; D gene: .; CDR3 protein: CASSLGSGRTQYF; CDR3 DNA: TGCGCCAGCAGCTTGGGTTCGGGACGCACGCAGTATTTT
clone size: .; J gene: TRBJ2-1; V gene: TRBV4-3; D gene: TRBD2; CDR3 protein: CASSQGLRLAGGNEQFF; CDR3 DNA: TGCGCCAGCAGCCAGGGCCTACGACTAGCGGGAGGCAATGAGCAGTTCTTC
clone size: few; J gene: TRBJ2-2; V gene: TRBV10-3; D gene: TRBD2; CDR3 protein: CATLPGLAGAGELFF; CDR3 DNA: TGTGCCACCCTCCCGGGACTAGCGGGAGCCGGGGAGCTGTTTTTT
clone size: .; J gene: TRBJ2-5; V gene: TRBV20-1; D gene: .; CDR3 protein: CSALVGETQYF; CDR3 DNA: TGCAGTGCCCTGGTCGGAGAGACCCAGTACTTC
clone size: .; J gene: TRBJ1-1; V gene: TRBV25-1; D gene: .; CDR3 protein: CASSAAAGVTEAFF; CDR3 DNA: TGTGCCAGCAGCGCCGCGGCAGGGGTTACTGAAGCTTTCTTT
clone size: .; J gene: TRBJ2-2; V gene: TRBV12-3/TRBV12-4; D gene: .; CDR3 protein: CASSLQGVTGELFF; CDR3 DNA: TGTGCCAGCAGTTTGCAGGGCGTCACCGGGGAGCTGTTTTTT
clone size: .; J gene: TRBJ2-1; V gene: TRBV5-1; D gene: .; CDR3 protein: CASSLARSEPNEQFF; CDR3 DNA: TGCGCCAGCAGCTTGGCCAGATCGGAACCCAATGAGCAGTTCTTC
clone size: .; J gene: TRBJ2-7; V gene: TRBV12-3/TRBV12-4; D gene: TRBD2; CDR3 protein: CASKTSGDYEQYF; CDR3 DNA: TGTGCCAGCAAAACTAGCGGGGACTACGAGCAGTACTTC
clone size: many; J gene: TRBJ2-2; V gene: TRBV6-1; D gene: .; CDR3 protein: CASSTDRLTGELFF; CDR3 DNA: TGTGCCAGCAGCACCGACAGGCTCACCGGGGAGCTGTTTTTT
clone size: .; J gene: TRBJ2-7; V gene: TRBV3-1; D gene: TRBD2; CDR3 protein: CASSQQGNGLAGSVQYF; CDR3 DNA: TGTGCCAGCAGCCAACAGGGGAACGGACTAGCGGGATCTGTGCAGTACTTC
clone size: many; J gene: TRBJ2-7; V gene: TRBV10-3; D gene: TRBD1; CDR3 protein: CAISPDRAGEQYF; CDR3 DNA: TGTGCCATCAGTCCGGACAGGGCAGGAGAGCAGTACTTC
clone size: many; J gene: TRBJ2-4; V gene: TRBV7-2; D gene: .; CDR3 protein: CASSRDLPNWGNIQYF; CDR3 DNA: TGTGCCAGCAGCCGGGACCTACCCAATTGGGGAAACATTCAGTACTTC
clone size: .; J gene: TRBJ2-3; V gene: TRBV20-1; D gene: TRBD2; CDR3 protein: CSAGRLAGVRTDTQYF; CDR3 DNA: TGCAGTGCTGGTAGACTAGCGGGAGTTCGGACAGATACGCAGTATTTT
clone size: few; J gene: TRBJ2-1; V gene: TRBV12-3/TRBV12-4; D gene: TRBD1; CDR3 protein: CASSPGTGKHNEQFF; CDR3 DNA: TGTGCCAGCAGCCCCGGGACAGGGAAACACAATGAGCAGTTCTTC
clone size: few; J gene: TRBJ2-7; V gene: TRBV12-3/TRBV12-4; D gene: .; CDR3 protein: CASRREGKPTYEQYF; CDR3 DNA: TGTGCCAGCAGGAGAGAGGGGAAACCTACCTACGAGCAGTACTTC
clone size: many; J gene: TRBJ2-3; V gene: TRBV20-1; D gene: .; CDR3 protein: CSALSPTISTDTQYF; CDR3 DNA: TGCAGTGCTCTTAGCCCAACCATTAGCACAGATACGCAGTATTTT
clone size: many; J gene: TRBJ2-1; V gene: TRBV20-1; D gene: TRBD1; CDR3 protein: CSARDVVRGQLNEQFF; CDR3 DNA: TGCAGTGCTAGAGATGTCGTCAGGGGGCAACTCAATGAGCAGTTCTTC
clone size: .; J gene: TRBJ2-7; V gene: TRBV4-2; D gene: .; CDR3 protein: CASSQASGPQEQYF; CDR3 DNA: TGTGCCAGCAGCCAAGCCAGCGGACCACAGGAGCAGTACTTC
clone size: .; J gene: TRBJ2-7; V gene: TRBV12-3/TRBV12-4; D gene: .; CDR3 protein: CASRHRSSYEQYF; CDR3 DNA: TGTGCCAGCAGGCACAGGAGCTCCTACGAGCAGTACTTC
clone size: .; J gene: TRBJ1-1; V gene: TRBV11-2; D gene: .; CDR3 protein: CASSGQQGRTEAFF; CDR3 DNA: TGTGCCAGCAGCGGCCAACAGGGACGGACTGAAGCTTTCTTT
clone size: .; J gene: TRBJ2-5; V gene: TRBV30; D gene: TRBD2; CDR3 protein: CAWSPTSGSWETQYF; CDR3 DNA: TGTGCCTGGAGCCCGACTAGCGGGAGTTGGGAGACCCAGTACTTC
clone size: .; J gene: TRBJ2-7; V gene: TRBV5-5; D gene: TRBD2; CDR3 protein: CASSPRRTSDEQYF; CDR3 DNA: TGTGCCAGCAGCCCCAGACGGACTAGCGACGAGCAGTACTTC
clone size: .; J gene: TRBJ1-5; V gene: TRBV25-1; D gene: .; CDR3 protein: CASSEALQGCNQPQHF; CDR3 DNA: TGTGCCAGCAGTGAAGCGCTACAGGGATGCAATCAGCCCCAGCATTTT
clone size: .; J gene: TRBJ2-1; V gene: TRBV5-1; D gene: TRBD1; CDR3 protein: CASSLTGDSYNEQFF; CDR3 DNA: TGCGCCAGCAGCTTGACAGGGGACTCCTACAATGAGCAGTTCTTC